Listed below are T cell receptor beta chains from one sample, sequenced in a study of blood T cell repertoires in COVID-19. TCRdb's table, derived via immunoSEQ multiplex PCR, lists solely in-frame clones and lacks some. Altogether fewer than 200,000 clones are present, roughly four fifths being singletons, with the ten largest covering over 20%. Sequenced sample: peripheral blood. All receptors derive from a woman older than 75 with acute or convalescent COVID-19. Each CDR3 is given with its conserved first and last residue. Each record gives: clone size, D gene, V gene, J gene, CDR3 DNA, CDR3 protein. A D gene is named only where the DNA matches it firmly. Part of the rows lack a size; the others show once, few, many or a class for expanded clones.

abundance: -; d_gene: -; v_gene: TRBV2; j_gene: TRBJ2-1; CDR3nt: TGTGCCAGCAGTGGTTGGAGCTCCTACAATGAGCAGTTCTTC; CDR3aa: CASSGWSSYNEQFF
abundance: -; d_gene: TRBD1; v_gene: TRBV19; j_gene: TRBJ1-1; CDR3nt: TGTGCCACTCGAGAGGCAGGGGGCCTGAACACTGAAGCTTTCTTT; CDR3aa: CATREAGGLNTEAFF
abundance: -; d_gene: -; v_gene: TRBV10-1; j_gene: TRBJ2-3; CDR3nt: TGCGCCAGCAGTGAGAATCCAAGCACAGATACGCAGTATTTT; CDR3aa: CASSENPSTDTQYF
abundance: -; d_gene: TRBD1; v_gene: TRBV12-5; j_gene: TRBJ2-7; CDR3nt: TGTGCTAGTGGTTACGACAGGGGGTCCCACGAGCAGTACTTC; CDR3aa: CASGYDRGSHEQYF
abundance: -; d_gene: TRBD2; v_gene: TRBV11-2; j_gene: TRBJ2-3; CDR3nt: TGTGCCAGCAGCTTAGAGACTAGCGGGAGGGCAACAGATACGCAGTATTTT; CDR3aa: CASSLETSGRATDTQYF
abundance: -; d_gene: TRBD1; v_gene: TRBV6-1; j_gene: TRBJ2-1; CDR3nt: TGTGCCAGCAGTGATCGACAGGGCCGCAATGAGCAGTTCTTC; CDR3aa: CASSDRQGRNEQFF
abundance: -; d_gene: TRBD1; v_gene: TRBV10-3; j_gene: TRBJ2-5; CDR3nt: TGTGCCATCATTAAAGACAGGGCGGAGACCCAGTACTTC; CDR3aa: CAIIKDRAETQYF
abundance: -; d_gene: TRBD2; v_gene: TRBV10-3; j_gene: TRBJ2-7; CDR3nt: TGTGCCATCAGTGGGGGACTAGCTTTGTCCTACGAGCAGTACTTC; CDR3aa: CAISGGLALSYEQYF
abundance: -; d_gene: -; v_gene: TRBV7-9; j_gene: TRBJ2-2; CDR3nt: TGTGCCAGCAGCCAACGGGTAGGGAGCACCGGGGAGCTGTTTTTT; CDR3aa: CASSQRVGSTGELFF
abundance: once; d_gene: TRBD1; v_gene: TRBV29-1; j_gene: TRBJ1-2; CDR3nt: TGCAGCGTTATCCCCCCGACAGGGGGGGGTGGCTACACCTTC; CDR3aa: CSVIPPTGGGGYTF
abundance: -; d_gene: TRBD2; v_gene: TRBV7-2; j_gene: TRBJ2-1; CDR3nt: TGTGCCAGCAGCTCCCAACTAGCGGGAAATAATGAGCAGTTCTTC; CDR3aa: CASSSQLAGNNEQFF
abundance: -; d_gene: TRBD1; v_gene: TRBV10-1; j_gene: TRBJ2-4; CDR3nt: TGCGCCAGCAGTGACGGACAGGGGGGATCCACGGACATTCAGTACTTC; CDR3aa: CASSDGQGGSTDIQYF
abundance: -; d_gene: TRBD1; v_gene: TRBV5-1; j_gene: TRBJ2-1; CDR3nt: TGCGCCAGCAGCCCGGGCGGGACAGGCCTCCTCTTTGTGGAGCAGTTCTTC; CDR3aa: CASSPGGTGLLFVEQFF
abundance: -; d_gene: -; v_gene: TRBV6-1; j_gene: TRBJ1-5; CDR3nt: TGTGCCAGCAGTGAAGGGGGAGGTAGCAATCAGCCCCAGCATTTT; CDR3aa: CASSEGGGSNQPQHF
abundance: -; d_gene: TRBD2; v_gene: TRBV19; j_gene: TRBJ2-2; CDR3nt: TGTGCCAGTAGCGGGTCAATAGCGGGAGAGGTCGGGGAGCTGTTTTTT; CDR3aa: CASSGSIAGEVGELFF
abundance: once; d_gene: -; v_gene: TRBV19; j_gene: TRBJ1-1; CDR3nt: TGTGCCAGTAGTATAGAGCAGGGAATGAACACTGAAGCTTTCTTT; CDR3aa: CASSIEQGMNTEAFF
abundance: -; d_gene: -; v_gene: TRBV5-1; j_gene: TRBJ1-1; CDR3nt: TGCGCCAGCAGCCCCGCGTGGGGGGGGACTGAAGCTTTCTTT; CDR3aa: CASSPAWGGTEAFF
abundance: -; d_gene: -; v_gene: TRBV21-1; j_gene: TRBJ1-3; CDR3nt: TGTGCCAGCAGCTCAGTTCGGCCCTCACTATCTGGAAACACCATATATTTT; CDR3aa: CASSSVRPSLSGNTIYF
abundance: many; d_gene: -; v_gene: TRBV25-1; j_gene: TRBJ2-7; CDR3nt: TGTGCCAGCAGGCCTAGCGGAGGGGGCTACGAGCAGTACTTC; CDR3aa: CASRPSGGGYEQYF
abundance: once; d_gene: -; v_gene: TRBV29-1; j_gene: TRBJ2-3; CDR3nt: TGCAGCGTTGAAAAGGACTCTCGGACGCAGTATTTT; CDR3aa: CSVEKDSRTQYF
abundance: -; d_gene: -; v_gene: TRBV27; j_gene: TRBJ1-4; CDR3nt: TGTGCCAGCAGTTTAAGCCCCCCGGGGACTGACACTGCAACTAATGAAAAACTGTTTTTT; CDR3aa: CASSLSPPGTDTATNEKLFF
abundance: -; d_gene: TRBD2; v_gene: TRBV7-2; j_gene: TRBJ2-4; CDR3nt: TGTGCCAGCAGCCGGGGGGACCTCAACATTCAGTACTTC; CDR3aa: CASSRGDLNIQYF
abundance: -; d_gene: TRBD1; v_gene: TRBV6-5; j_gene: TRBJ1-5; CDR3nt: TGTGCCAGCAGTCCGGACAGGCGAAGCAATCAGCCCCAGCATTTT; CDR3aa: CASSPDRRSNQPQHF
abundance: -; d_gene: TRBD1; v_gene: TRBV7-2; j_gene: TRBJ1-1; CDR3nt: TGTGCCAGCAGCACACAGGGGGGCACTGAAGCTTTCTTT; CDR3aa: CASSTQGGTEAFF
abundance: -; d_gene: -; v_gene: TRBV5-6; j_gene: TRBJ2-2; CDR3nt: TGTGCCAGCGGCCCCCAGGGGGGCGGGACCGGGGAGCTGTTTTTT; CDR3aa: CASGPQGGGTGELFF
abundance: -; d_gene: TRBD1; v_gene: TRBV7-9; j_gene: TRBJ1-1; CDR3nt: TGTGCCAGCAGCCTACTCACAGGGGAACACACTGAAGCTTTCTTT; CDR3aa: CASSLLTGEHTEAFF
abundance: -; d_gene: TRBD2; v_gene: TRBV7-2; j_gene: TRBJ2-6; CDR3nt: TGTGCCAGCAGCTTAAATGCGGGGGTTCTCTCTGGGGCCAACGTCCTGACTTTC; CDR3aa: CASSLNAGVLSGANVLTF
abundance: -; d_gene: TRBD1; v_gene: TRBV3-1/TRBV3-2; j_gene: TRBJ1-3; CDR3nt: TGTGCCAGCAGCCAAGATCCTCGACAGGGGTTGGGAAACACCATATATTTT; CDR3aa: CASSQDPRQGLGNTIYF